A single sample gave rise to the 7 T cell receptor beta chains below, sequenced in a study of blood T cell repertoires in COVID-19. Method: immunoSEQ multiplex PCR; TCRdb's copy keeps in-frame clones and lacks some. The repertoire consists of about 500,000 clones, with 89% occurring once and the leading ten covering approximately 0.9%. The sample taken for sequencing was peripheral blood. These receptors originate from a man aged 18 to 30 with COVID-19, enrolled during active disease.

A few counts support this clone. The same CDR3 can be traced to other DNA sequences in this sample. The chain employs TRBV5-1 and TRBJ1-3; D remains ambiguous. From germline, CDR1 is SGHRS and CDR2 YFSETQ. V lost 5 bases and J 0 bases, leaving 9 bases between the germline ends. CDR3 length: 14 amino acids. The CDR3 here is CASRSGSSGNTIYF. The CDR3 coding sequence is TGCGCCAGCAGATCCGGGAGCTCTGGAAACACCATATATTTT.

This clone appeared a few times. V gene TRBV3-1 (or the pseudogene TRBV3-2) combines with J gene TRBJ2-1, with a possible D match to TRBD2 (6 bases). Germline V gives CDR1 LGHDT, CDR2 YNNKEL (reference sequence). The V gene lost 7 bases and the J gene lost 9 bases, with 19 bases spanning the gap. This CDR3 has 14 amino acids. The CDR3 here is CASTRGSGGSEQFF. CDR3 sequence (DNA): TGTGCCAGCACCCGGGGTAGCGGTGGTAGTGAGCAGTTCTTC.

The sample holds a few counts of this clone. The V gene is TRBV4-2, the J gene TRBJ2-7; D is unresolved. Germline V CDR1 and CDR2: LGHNA, YNFKEQ. Trimming took 1 base from V and 6 from J, leaving 19 bases between them. There are 16 residues in the CDR3. The CDR3 reads CASSQGKDSSPGEQYF. CDR3 coding DNA: TGTGCCAGCAGCCAAGGAAAAGATTCCTCTCCGGGCGAGCAGTACTTC.

This clone was counted a single time. CDR3 sequence: CASSLGPGKETQYF. The CDR3 nucleotides read TGTGCCAGCAGCTTAGGTCCAGGCAAAGAGACCCAGTACTTC. The V call is TRBV7-2, the J call TRBJ2-5; D is ambiguous. The germline CDR1 and CDR2 sequences are SGHTA and FQGNSA. Trimming removed 1 base at V and 3 bases at J, with 9 bases between. The CDR3 totals 14 residues.

The chain links TRBV3-1 (or the pseudogene TRBV3-2) to TRBJ2-7, with D unresolved. The CDR3 consists of 12 residues. V was cut by 4 bases and J by 5 bases, with 9 bases left in between. Germline V gene lookup returns CDR1 LGHDT and CDR2 YNNKEL (reference sequence). The CDR3 here is CASSPVRDEQYF. The DNA for the CDR3 is TGTGCCAGCAGCCCCGTCCGGGACGAGCAGTACTTC.

The V and J genes are TRBV18 and TRBJ2-7; TRBD1 matches at 8 bases. With V trimmed by 3 bases and J by 1 base, 5 bases remained unmatched. From germline, CDR1 is KGHSH and CDR2 LQKENI. The CDR3 covers 15 residues. CDR3 in amino acids: CASSPDQGASYEQYF. CDR3 bases: TGTGCCAGCTCACCGGATCAGGGGGCTTCCTACGAGCAGTACTTC.

The V call is TRBV11-2, the J call TRBJ2-7; 7 bases match TRBD1. Germline V lookup: CDR1 SGHAT, CDR2 FQNNGV. V dropped 4 bases and J dropped 2; count of bases not matched to a gene: 5. CDR3 length: 14 amino acids. The CDR3 sequence: CASSSQRGPYEQYF. The CDR3, as DNA: TGTGCCAGCAGCTCCCAGAGGGGGCCCTACGAGCAGTACTTC.